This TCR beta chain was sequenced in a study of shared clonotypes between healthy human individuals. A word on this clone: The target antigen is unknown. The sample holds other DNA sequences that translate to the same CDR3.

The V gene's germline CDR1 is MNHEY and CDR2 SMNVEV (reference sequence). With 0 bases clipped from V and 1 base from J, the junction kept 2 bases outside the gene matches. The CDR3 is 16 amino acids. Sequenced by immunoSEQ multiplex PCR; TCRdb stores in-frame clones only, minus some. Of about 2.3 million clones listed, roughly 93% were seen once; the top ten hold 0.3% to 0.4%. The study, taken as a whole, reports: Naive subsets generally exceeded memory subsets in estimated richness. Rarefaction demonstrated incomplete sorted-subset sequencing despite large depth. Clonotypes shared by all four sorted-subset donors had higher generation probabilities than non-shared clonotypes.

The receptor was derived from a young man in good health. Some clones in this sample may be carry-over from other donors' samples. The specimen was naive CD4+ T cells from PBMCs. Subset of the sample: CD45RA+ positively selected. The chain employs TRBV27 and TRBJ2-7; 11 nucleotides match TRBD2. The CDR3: CASSLSGTSGSYEQYF. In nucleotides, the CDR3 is TGTGCCAGCAGTTTATCGGGGACTAGCGGTTCCTACGAGCAGTACTTC.